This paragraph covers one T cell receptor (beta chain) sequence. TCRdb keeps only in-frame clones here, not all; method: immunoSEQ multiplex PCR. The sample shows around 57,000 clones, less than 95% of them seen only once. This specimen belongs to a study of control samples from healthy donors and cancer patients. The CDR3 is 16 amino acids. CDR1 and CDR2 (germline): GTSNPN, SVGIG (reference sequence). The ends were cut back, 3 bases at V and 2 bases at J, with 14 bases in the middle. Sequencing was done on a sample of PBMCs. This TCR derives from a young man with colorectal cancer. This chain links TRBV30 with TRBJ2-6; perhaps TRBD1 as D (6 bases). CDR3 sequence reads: CAWSVRAGAGANVLTF. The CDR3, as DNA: TGTGCCTGGAGCGTTAGGGCAGGGGCTGGGGCCAACGTCCTGACTTTC.